This TCR beta chain comes out of a study of cytomegalovirus exposure and HLA in healthy donors. Study-wide results and limits: A reported reduction in N-insertions relative to the roughly 710-donor mean was seen in an Asian-associated ancestry cluster in a later analysis. Productive rates of about 90% or about 30% were seen for most TCR beta V segments in an earlier analysis.

This clone was seen a few times. The antigen is unknown. Amplification used 60 Vbeta primers and 13 Jbeta primers. Sequencing used immunoSEQ multiplex PCR; TCRdb keeps in-frame clones, though not all of them. Among more than 140,000 clones listed, just under 85% were seen once. The CDR3 is 18 residues long. J lost 0 bases, V lost 1 base, and 7 bases had no gene match. Germline CDR1 reads SGDLS; CDR2 reads YYNGEE. The V and J genes are TRBV9 and TRBJ2-1; 10 nucleotides agree with TRBD2. Input material: PBMCs. The receptor was isolated from a woman aged 40-49 years in good health and CMV-seronegative. The DNA of the CDR3 is TGTGCCAGCAGCGTAACTAGCGGGACAACGAGCTCCTACAATGAGCAGTTCTTC. Its protein product is CASSVTSGTTSSYNEQFF.